Here is one TCR beta chain with its context. The data were produced by immunoSEQ multiplex PCR, yet TCRdb's version contains in-frame clones alone and is incomplete. The sample has 87,000 or so clones; roughly 94% are singletons. Unmatched junction bases numbered 7, after V lost 3 bases and J lost 7 bases. The CDR3 runs to 13 residues. Germline CDR1 reads SGDLS; CDR2 reads YYNGEE. The data derive from a study of technical replicates of blood from a handful of donors. The specimen was T cells isolated from PBMCs. V usage is TRBV9 and J usage is TRBJ2-7; the match to TRBD1 covers 7 bases. The receptor was derived from a human donor in good health. CDR3 sequence (DNA): TGTGCCAGCAGCGCCACAGGGGTGGGGGAGCAGTACTTC. Translation gives CASSATGVGEQYF.